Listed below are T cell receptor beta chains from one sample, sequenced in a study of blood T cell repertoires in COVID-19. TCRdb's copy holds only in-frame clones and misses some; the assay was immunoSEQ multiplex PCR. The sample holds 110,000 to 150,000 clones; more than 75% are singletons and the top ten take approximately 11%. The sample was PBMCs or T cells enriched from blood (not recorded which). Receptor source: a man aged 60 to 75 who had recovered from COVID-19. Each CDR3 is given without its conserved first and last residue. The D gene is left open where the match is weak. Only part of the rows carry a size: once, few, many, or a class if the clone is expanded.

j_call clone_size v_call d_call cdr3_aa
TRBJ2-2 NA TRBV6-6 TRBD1 ASSHGQGLTGELF
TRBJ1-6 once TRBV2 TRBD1 ASSSKQGSGSPLH
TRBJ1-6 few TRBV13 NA ASSLQGNSPLH
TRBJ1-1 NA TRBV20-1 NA SALTVPEAF
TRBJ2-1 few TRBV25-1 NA ASRLTHEQF
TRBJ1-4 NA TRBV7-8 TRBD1 ASSPRTGTNEKLF
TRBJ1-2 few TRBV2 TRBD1 AISSGTGGGYT
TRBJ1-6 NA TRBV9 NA ASSPRDIYNSPLH
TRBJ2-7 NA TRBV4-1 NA ASSQEPGTLEQY
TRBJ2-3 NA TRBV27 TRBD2 ASSSPTSRWTDTQY
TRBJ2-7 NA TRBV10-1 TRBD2 ASRGGNSYEQY
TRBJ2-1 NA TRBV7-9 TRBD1 ASSTHRTGNKVGEQF
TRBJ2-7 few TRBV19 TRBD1 ASSYRDRGFYEQY
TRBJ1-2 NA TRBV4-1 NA ASSQDLSQGVYGYT
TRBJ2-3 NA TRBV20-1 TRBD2 SASQREGGTDTQY